This T cell receptor beta chain appears in the sequencing data of a study of blood T cell repertoires in COVID-19 (dated by TCRdb to about 2020). In terms of the full investigation: Samples from collaborators originated in the United States, Italy and Spain and spanned both the acute and convalescent phases of COVID-19. The samples were drawn from the first 160 participants of the ongoing ImmuneRACE study and from roughly 1,300 subjects provided by 6 global collaborators. Subjects who had been exposed to COVID-19, were actively infected with it, or had recovered from it provided the deeply sampled blood TCRbeta repertoires that made up the dataset. A freely available public database, intended as a resource for researchers studying the immune response to SARS-CoV-2, is where the repertoires were released. The material from the prospective study consisted of cDNA or gDNA derived from T cells, B-cell-depleted T cells, or PBMCs. Where available, HLA class I and class II types were obtained from metadata supplied by the sample provider rather than from assay-based typing. A de-identified subject ID, COVID-19 status, age in years and sex were almost always included in the sample metadata.

Overall study results and their limits: The amount of clinical and demographic metadata varied by source and participant and was provided uncurated.

To note about this clone: Its antigen specificity is not known. No base-level quality is on record; no much larger clone is a single base apart.

Collaborating institutions collected whole blood in K2EDTA tubes following their own protocols. For TCRbeta analysis, collaborators shipped samples in one of three forms: frozen whole blood, isolated PBMCs, or DNA extracted from either of those sample types. TCRbeta CDR3 regions were amplified from genomic DNA using the immunoSEQ Assay, a bias-controlled multiplex PCR. As for how the authors treated the data: Within the assay, amplification of reference gene primers was used to estimate how many nucleated cells each sample contained. To quantify the absolute abundance of each unique TCRbeta CDR3 rearrangement, sequence reads were collapsed and filtered. For each sample, productive Simpson clonality was calculated as the square root of Simpson's diversity index over productive rearrangements. Drawn from immuneACCESS, this table holds only the in-frame rearrangements with V and J called that TCRdb kept. Clones are partly lost; checked studies trace under half to an unresolved V gene and leave the rest unexplained. D and trimming were read from the DNA, whereas the V and J calls and clone size are those reported in that table. The sample table records over 75,000 clones; just under 80% of these occur just once. The biggest ten clones account for roughly 15% of the sample.

The sequenced sample was peripheral blood. The sequence was obtained from a human donor in a cohort sampled during active COVID-19.

The CDR3 loop reads CASSEGEETQYF. The DNA sequence is as follows: TGTGCCAGCAGCGAAGGGGAAGAGACCCAGTACTTC. The V and J genes are TRBV9 and TRBJ2-5; a tentative D call is TRBD1 (5 bases match). V loses 3 bases, J loses 3 bases, and the germline ends lie 6 bases apart. CDR1 and CDR2, per the germline V gene, are SGDLS and YYNGEE. From the cysteine up to the phenylalanine, the CDR3 has a length of 12 residues. Here the CDR3 DNA is all that survives: 36 bases in frame from base 1.